A single sample gave rise to the 7 T cell receptor beta chains below, sequenced in a study of response to subunit inactivated influenza vaccine. A single record per CDR3 protein comes from TCRdb applying MiXCR to the RT-PCR reads. The data contain 250,000 to 350,000 distinct CDR3 sequences, around 22% of them singletons. The sequencing used PBMCs from blood, collected less than 22 months after vaccination. These receptors were taken from a man between 50 and 75 years old who received an inactivated influenza vaccine.

This clonotype was counted a few times. The chain couples TRBV5-1 to TRBJ2-5, with D maybe TRBD1 (5 bases). V was trimmed by 0 bases and J by 5 bases, leaving 17 bases between them. This CDR3 is built from 16 residues. CDR1 and CDR2 from the germline V gene are SGHRS and YFSETQ. CDR3 sequence reads: CASSLEYYGKGETQYF. The DNA for the CDR3 is TGCGCCAGCAGCTTGGAGTATTATGGAAAGGGGGAGACCCAGTACTTC.

This clonotype has more than one count but fewer than ten. The V and J genes are TRBV24-1 and TRBJ2-1; TRBD2 matches at 13 bases. J was trimmed by 0 bases and V by 7 bases; bases with no gene match: 5. From germline, CDR1 is KGHDR and CDR2 SFDVKD. The CDR3 length is 17 residues. The CDR3 loop is CATSGRTSGSSYNEQFF. In DNA, the CDR3 is TGTGCCACCAGCGGCCGGACTAGCGGGAGCTCCTACAATGAGCAGTTCTTC.

The CDR3 here is CASSQERGQLTEAFF. The CDR3 region has the DNA TGTGCCAGCAGCCAAGAGCGGGGCCAGCTCACTGAAGCTTTCTTT. The chain links TRBV4-2 to TRBJ1-1, with D perhaps matching TRBD1 (5 bases). The CDR3 is 15 residues long. The ends were cut back, 0 bases at V and 4 bases at J, with 12 bases in the middle. The V gene's germline CDR1 is LGHNA and CDR2 YNFKEQ.

The chain recombines TRBV12-3 or TRBV12-4 with TRBJ2-5, with 8 nucleotides matching TRBD2. V gave up 6 bases and J gave up 12 bases; unmatched junction bases: 15. The CDR3 sequence is 14 residues long. The CDR3, as DNA: TGTGCCAGCAGCACTAGCGGCAACCAAGAGAGGGAGTACTTC. Its protein product is CASSTSGNQEREYF.

This clonotype was seen at least ten times. The chain couples TRBV5-1 to TRBJ1-2; D not resolved. Trimming pared 2 bases from V and 10 bases from J, leaving 18 bases between. CDR3 size: 14 residues. CDR1 is SGHRS and CDR2 is YFSETQ in the germline V gene. This chain's CDR3 is CASSLEWSSKVYTF. The CDR3 region has the DNA TGCGCCAGCAGCTTAGAATGGAGTTCCAAGGTCTACACCTTC. Together with reference TRBV5-1 and TRBJ1-2, the CDR3 gives the full variable domain: KAGVTQTPRYLIKTRGQQVTLSCSPISGHRSVSWYQQTPGQGLQFLFEYFSETQRNKGNFPGRFSGRQFSNSRSEMNVSTLELGDSALYLCASSLEWSSKVYTFGSGTRLTVV.

The V call is TRBV11-3, the J call TRBJ2-1; 7 positions match TRBD2. Germline-derived CDR1 and CDR2 are SGHNT and YENEEA. V dropped 6 bases and J dropped 8; count of bases not matched to a gene: 7. This CDR3 has 13 residues. CDR3 nucleotides: TGTGCCAGCAGGGGGGGGTCAGGACATGAGCAGTTCTTC. Translated, it gives CASRGGSGHEQFF.

This clonotype was found a few times. The CDR3 loop reads CSASETANSPLHF. For the CDR3, the DNA is TGCAGTGCTAGCGAGACAGCTAATTCACCCCTCCACTTT. The rearrangement joins TRBV20-1 to TRBJ1-6; D possibly corresponds to TRBD1 (5 bases). The V gene lost 3 bases and the J gene lost 6 bases, with 9 bases spanning the gap. The CDR3 runs to 13 residues. CDR1 and CDR2 (germline): DFQATT, SNEGSKA (reference sequence).